This TCR beta chain came from a study of preoperative IRX-2 immunotherapy in early breast cancer. V was clipped by 7 bases and J by 0 bases, with 10 bases between them. CDR1 LNHDA and CDR2 SQIVND come from the germline V gene (reference sequence). CDR3 length: 14 amino acids. Treatment reported: preoperative locoregional IRX-2 cytokine immunotherapy. Patients received preoperative, locoregional IRX-2 cytokine immunotherapy in a phase Ib study. Repertoires were generated with immunoSEQ multiplex PCR, while TCRdb's copy carries only in-frame clones and drops some. Of about 19,000 clones listed, over 80% are singletons.

This rearrangement joins TRBV19 to TRBJ1-3, with D hard to call. The receptor was isolated from a human donor with breast cancer. This sample comprised lymph node tissue, obtained after IRX-2 immunotherapy. For the CDR3, the DNA is TGTGCCAGTACCGGCCTATTCTCTGGAAACACCATATATTTT. Its translation is CASTGLFSGNTIYF. Supplemented by reference TRBV19 and TRBJ1-3, the full variable domain reads DGGITQSPKYLFRKEGQNVTLSCEQNLNHDAMYWYRQDPGQGLRLIYYSQIVNDFQKGDIAEGYSVSREKKESFPLTVTSAQKNPTAFYLCASTGLFSGNTIYFGEGSWLTVV.